Detailed here is one T cell receptor (beta chain). The sample originates from a study of Ad26.COV2.S vaccination and SARS-CoV-2 variants. Losses at the gene ends were 5 bases for V and 4 bases for J; bases not matched to a gene: 10. In germline, CDR1 is MNHEY, CDR2 SVGAGI. CDR3 length: 15 residues. Sequencing used immunoSEQ multiplex PCR; TCRdb keeps in-frame clones, though not all of them. This sample has around 400,000 clones, with about nine tenths found just once. Specified treatment: 19 received Ad26.COV2.S at low or high dose, single or two shots; a few received placebo; per-sample allocation not given. It was on day 63 after the first vaccine or placebo injection that samples were taken.

This chain connects TRBV6-5 to TRBJ1-1, with 7 bases lining up with TRBD1. This clonotype originated in a person between 18 and 65 years old who received the Ad26.COV2.S COVID-19 vaccine or a placebo. The starting material was peripheral blood, obtained in a trial of Ad26.COV2.S vaccine versus placebo. The CDR3 loop reads CASSPNRGGGTEAFF. The CDR3, as DNA: TGTGCCAGCAGTCCAAACAGGGGAGGCGGCACTGAAGCTTTCTTT.